This TCR beta chain was sequenced in a study of blood T cell repertoires in COVID-19. Looking at the study overall: Samples came from the United States, Italy and Spain, spanning acute and convalescent COVID-19. Sources were T cells, B-cell-depleted T cells, or PBMCs; the material itself was cDNA or gDNA.

Trimming cost V 2 bases and J 2 bases; bases outside gene matches: 6. Germline V gives CDR1 LGHDT, CDR2 YNNKEL (reference sequence). This CDR3 is 16 amino acids long. The authors' processing: By means of reference gene primer amplification, nucleated cell counts were estimated. Using immunoSEQ multiplex PCR, the repertoire was profiled, and TCRdb retains in-frame clones only, with some absent. The V and J calls and clone size come from that table; D and trimming were worked out from the DNA. The sample carries about 230,000 clones, 84% recorded once. Sequenced input: peripheral blood. The sequence derives from a middle-aged woman who had recovered from COVID-19. The rearrangement links TRBV3-1 (or the pseudogene TRBV3-2) to TRBJ2-3, with 8 bases aligning to TRBD1. CDR3 sequence reads: CASSQLTGVVTDTQYF. In nucleotides, the CDR3 is TGTGCCAGCAGCCAACTGACAGGGGTCGTCACAGATACGCAGTATTTT.